The 11 T cell receptor beta chains listed next were all sequenced from one sample in a study of T-cell reconstitution after alpha-beta-depleted transplantation in children. Preparation of the TCRbeta library was carried out with unique molecular identifiers. Each CDR3 protein is one row after TCRdb ran MiXCR on the PCR reads. The repertoire holds some 600,000 distinct CDR3 sequences, with 10% to 15% as singletons. Sequenced here: PBMCs, mostly from graft donor cells, sampled 360 days after TCRalphabeta/CD19-depleted stem cell transplant. These receptors came from a male patient younger than 18 who had a stem cell transplant for acute myeloid leukemia, so the T cells may come from the graft donor.

This clonotype was seen many times. The chain joins TRBV9 to TRBJ2-1; TRBD1 matches 8 bases. The ends lost 2 bases at V and 12 bases at J; junction bases unmatched: 7. The CDR3 is made up of 13 amino acids. Germline CDR1 and CDR2: SGDLS and YYNGEE. The CDR3: CASSVGQGAGQFF. Written as DNA, the CDR3 is TGTGCCAGCAGCGTGGGGCAGGGGGCGGGGCAGTTCTTC.

This clonotype was seen many times. The rearrangement uses TRBV20-1 and TRBJ2-7; 10 nucleotides align to TRBD2. V gave up 7 bases and J gave up 1 base; unmatched junction bases: 13. This CDR3 is 16 amino acids long. Germline loops: CDR1 DFQATT, CDR2 SNEGSKA (reference sequence). The CDR3, as DNA: TGCAGTGAAGCCAAGCTAGCGGGAGTGAGGTCCTACGAGCAGTACTTC. As protein: CSEAKLAGVRSYEQYF.

The chain uses TRBV24-1 and TRBJ2-3; D gene unclear. The CDR3 is 14 residues long. Germline lookup yields CDR1 KGHDR and CDR2 SFDVKD. Trimming stripped 4 bases from V and 0 bases from J, with 7 bases between. CDR3 sequence: CATSEEGSTDTQYF. The DNA for the CDR3 is TGTGCCACCAGTGAGGAAGGGAGCACAGATACGCAGTATTTT.

This clonotype was seen ten or more times. The V gene is TRBV20-1, the J gene TRBJ2-5, with a tentative D call TRBD2 (5 bases). V was pared by 7 bases and J by 0 bases, with 9 bases between. This CDR3 has 12 amino acids. The germline gives CDR1 DFQATT, CDR2 SNEGSKA (reference sequence). CDR3 DNA sequence: TGCAGTGGAGGGAGACACCAAGAGACCCAGTACTTC. Translated: CSGGRHQETQYF.

This clonotype was found a few times. The CDR3, as DNA: TGTGCCAGCAGCACCTGCCGGGACAGGAACACTGAAGCTTTCTTT. Translating it yields CASSTCRDRNTEAFF. This rearrangement joins TRBV21-1 to TRBJ1-1; the D call of TRBD1 is as the table states it, not checked on the DNA. TRBV21-1 corresponds to a pseudogene. The CDR3 has 15 residues.

This clonotype was seen ten or more times. The chain uses TRBV6-2 or TRBV6-3 and TRBJ2-1, with D possibly TRBD1 on 5 matching bases. This CDR3 contains 13 residues. Germline assignment: CDR1 MNHEY and CDR2 SVGEGT. The germline V and J ends were trimmed by 4 bases and 4 bases, with 8 bases remaining between them. This chain's CDR3 is CASSFKGYNEQFF. For the CDR3, the DNA is TGTGCCAGCAGTTTTAAGGGGTACAATGAGCAGTTCTTC.

This clonotype was picked up many times. This chain uses TRBV5-1 with TRBJ2-2; D is undetermined. Trimming took 0 bases from V and 0 from J, leaving 6 bases between them. This CDR3 contains 15 residues. CDR1 is SGHRS, CDR2 YFSETQ, per germline. The CDR3 reads CASSLAVANTGELFF. As DNA, the CDR3 is TGCGCCAGCAGCTTGGCGGTGGCGAACACCGGGGAGCTGTTTTTT.

This clonotype has at least ten counts. The chain couples TRBV2 to TRBJ2-7; a weak D match, TRBD1 (6 bases). Germline CDR1 and CDR2: SNHLY and FYNNEI. Deletions cut 6 bases from V and 2 bases from J, with 14 bases between. This CDR3 spans 14 amino acids. The CDR3 protein is CASSQQGLPYEQYF. In DNA, the CDR3 is TGTGCCAGCAGCCAACAGGGCCTTCCCTACGAGCAGTACTTC.

This clonotype was seen a few times. The CDR3 here is CASSSGQSSYEQYF. DNA for the CDR3: TGTGCCAGCAGCTCCGGACAGAGCTCCTACGAGCAGTACTTC. This chain joins TRBV7-9 and TRBJ2-7, with D maybe TRBD1 (6 bases). Trimming stripped 4 bases from V and 0 bases from J, with 10 bases between. Looked up from germline, CDR1 is SEHNR and CDR2 is FQNEAQ (reference sequence). The CDR3 is 14 residues long.

The chain links TRBV7-9 to TRBJ2-5; 7 nucleotides line up with TRBD2. The CDR3 is made up of 14 amino acids. The germline V gene encodes CDR1 SEHNR and CDR2 FQNEAQ (reference sequence). The J segment lost 6 bases and the V segment lost 1 base, leaving 5 bases of the junction unmatched. As DNA, the CDR3 is TGTGCCAGCAGCTTAGTAGGGACTACGCAGACCCAGTACTTC. It translates to CASSLVGTTQTQYF.

J is TRBJ2-1 and V is TRBV18; D unresolved. The CDR3 has 13 amino acids. Trimming took 1 base from V and 9 from J, leaving 10 bases between them. Germline CDR1 reads KGHSH; CDR2 reads LQKENI. DNA for the CDR3: TGTGCCAGCTCACCACTTGCTTGGGGTGAGCAGTTCTTC. Translated, it gives CASSPLAWGEQFF.